The clone carrying this TCR beta chain was observed a few times. The CDR3 is 14 amino acids. V was cut by 5 bases and J by 4 bases, with 11 bases left in between. CDR1 and CDR2 (germline): SNHLY, FYNNEI. These data are taken from a study of spatial heterogeneity in lung cancer. Across the study: Sequences of the beta chain were consistently detected in greater numbers than alpha-chain sequences.

Time point meaning: sample taken at primary tumor resection. Whole RNA came from tumor, nontumor lung or frozen PBMC and was sequenced without being sorted. A total of around 76 untreated early-stage non-small cell lung cancer patients served as donors. TCRdb called the 5' RACE reads again in MiXCR, with one record for every CDR3 protein. In the table there are 50,000 or so distinct CDR3 sequences, 6% to 9.5% of which are singletons. The chain is built from TRBV2 and TRBJ1-4; D ambiguous. Sequencing used PBMCs, obtained at surgery. The source is a female donor with early-stage non-small cell lung cancer. The CDR3 bases are TGTGCCAGCAGTCAGACGGAGAGTAATGAAAAACTGTTTTTT. The encoded protein is CASSQTESNEKLFF.